This TCR beta chain emerged from a study of tumor-infiltrating lymphocytes in oesophageal squamous cell carcinoma. TCRdb re-called the PCR reads through MiXCR, storing one row per CDR3 protein. In the table there are some 25,000 distinct CDR3 sequences, 35% to 45% of which are singletons. The CDR3 consists of 13 residues. Sequenced input: esophageal tumor tissue. The receptor was derived from a male donor with esophageal squamous cell carcinoma. J is TRBJ2-7 and V is TRBV7-1; tentatively, D is TRBD2 (5 bases). The J call may be in error: the DNA end matches TRBJ2-5 better. TRBV7-1 is placed among ORFs of uncertain function. The CDR3 spells CASNARGQETQYF. The CDR3 DNA reads as TGTGCCAGCAACGCCCGGGGCCAAGAGACCCAGTACTTC.